These 31 T cell receptor beta chains were sequenced from one sample in a study of blood T cell repertoires in COVID-19. Using immunoSEQ multiplex PCR, the repertoire was profiled, and TCRdb retains in-frame clones only, with some absent. The sample contains 35,000 or so clones, 90% of which appear only once. Sequencing input: peripheral blood. These TCRs come from a man between 60 and 70 years old with active or convalescent COVID-19.

This chain links TRBV11-1 with TRBJ2-3, with 9 bases fitting TRBD1. This CDR3 region has 16 residues. The germline V gene encodes CDR1 SGHAT and CDR2 FQDESV (reference sequence). J was trimmed by 4 bases and V by 5 bases; bases with no gene match: 10. DNA for the CDR3: TGTGCCAGCAGCGTAGGGACAGACAGGGGGTCAGATACGCAGTATTTT. It translates to CASSVGTDRGSDTQYF.

The rearrangement uses TRBV5-6 and TRBJ2-7, with D possibly TRBD2 on 5 matching bases. This CDR3 contains 13 residues. Between the trimmed V and J ends, which lost 2 bases and 6 bases, there was a span of 12 bases. The germline V gene encodes CDR1 SGHDT and CDR2 YYEEEE. The CDR3 DNA follows: TGTGCCAGCAGCTTTCGGGGTTTGGGCGAGCAGTACTTC. This encodes CASSFRGLGEQYF. The full variable domain, with the rest looked up from reference TRBV5-6 and TRBJ2-7, is DAGVTQSPTHLIKTRGQQVTLRCSPKSGHDTVSWYQQALGQGPQFIFQYYEEEERQRGNFPDRFSGHQFPNYSSELNVNALLLGDSALYLCASSFRGLGEQYFGPGTRLTVT.

The rearrangement joins TRBV7-9 to TRBJ2-7; possible D gene TRBD1, 6 bases. V gave up 6 bases and J gave up 7 bases, with 19 bases separating them. The CDR3 is 14 residues long. Germline V gene data show CDR1 as SEHNR and CDR2 as FQNEAQ (reference sequence). The CDR3 coding sequence is TGTGCCAGCAGGGACGGACAGAGCGGTAGTGAGCAGTACTTC. Translating it yields CASRDGQSGSEQYF. The full variable domain, its missing parts supplied by reference TRBV7-9 and TRBJ2-7, is DTGVSQNPRHKITKRGQNVTFRCDPISEHNRLYWYRQTLGQGPEFLTYFQNEAQLEKSRLLSDRFSAERPKGSFSTLEIQRTEQGDSAMYLCASRDGQSGSEQYFGPGTRLTVT.

CDR3 region: CASSLYGGNTEAFF. CDR3 nucleotide sequence: TGCGCCAGCAGCTTGTACGGCGGAAACACTGAAGCTTTCTTT. The J gene is TRBJ1-1, the V gene TRBV5-1; no definite D call. V lost 1 base and J lost 2, with 9 bases in between. CDR1 is SGHRS, CDR2 YFSETQ, per germline. This CDR3 has 14 amino acids.

The gene calls are TRBV7-2 and TRBJ2-6; 7 nucleotides agree with TRBD1. This CDR3 comprises 17 residues. V was clipped by 5 bases and J by 2 bases; unmatched bases: 9. CDR1 is SGHTA and CDR2 is FQGNSA in the germline V gene. CDR3: CASSNRQGKAGANVLTF. DNA for the CDR3: TGTGCCAGCAGCAACAGACAGGGAAAGGCTGGGGCCAACGTCCTGACTTTC.

This chain connects TRBV9 to TRBJ2-1, with 9 bases that match TRBD2. Germline lookup yields CDR1 SGDLS and CDR2 YYNGEE. The CDR3 is 17 residues long. Trimming took 0 bases from V and 8 from J; bases not matched to a gene: 12. In DNA form, the CDR3 reads TGTGCCAGCAGCGTAGGAAGGACTAGCGCCGCATCAGATGAGCAGTTCTTC. Protein: CASSVGRTSAASDEQFF.

The chain is built from TRBV27 and TRBJ1-1, with D hard to call. The germline V gene has CDR1 MNHEY and CDR2 SMNVEV (reference sequence). The CDR3 totals 16 residues. Between the trimmed V and J ends, which lost 3 bases and 0 bases, there was a span of 14 bases. Here the CDR3 reads CASSLRGGILNTEAFF. CDR3 DNA: TGTGCCAGCAGTTTGCGCGGCGGGATTCTGAACACTGAAGCTTTCTTT.

The chain couples TRBV21-1 to TRBJ2-5; no check of the table's D call, TRBD1, against the DNA was made. TRBV21-1 is designated a pseudogene. The CDR3 has 16 amino acids. The CDR3: CASSKVTPTGQETQYF. The CDR3 DNA reads TGTGCCAGCAGCAAAGTAACCCCGACAGGCCAAGAGACCCAGTACTTC.

The chain uses TRBV7-2 and TRBJ1-1, with a possible D match to TRBD1 (5 bases). Trimming removed 1 base from V and 0 bases from J, with 9 bases in between. CDR1 is SGHTA, CDR2 FQGNSA, per germline. The CDR3 has 15 residues. The CDR3 spells CASSLGGALNTEAFF. CDR3 nucleotides: TGTGCCAGCAGCTTAGGTGGGGCCCTGAACACTGAAGCTTTCTTT.

This chain uses TRBV10-3 with TRBJ1-3, with D possibly TRBD1 on 6 matching bases. Deletions cut 6 bases from V and 2 bases from J, with 11 bases between. The CDR3 has 14 residues. Germline loops: CDR1 ENHRY, CDR2 SYGVKD. The CDR3 region has the DNA TGTGCCATCAGAATAGGGGGTCCTGGAAACACCATATATTTT. It codes for CAIRIGGPGNTIYF.

The genes are TRBV27 and TRBJ1-2; D is uncertain. Germline CDR1 is MNHEY and CDR2 is SMNVEV (reference sequence). The CDR3 loop spans 14 amino acids. V was cut by 5 bases and J by 5 bases, with 15 bases left in between. This chain's CDR3 is CASSPTTNSYGYTF. The DNA of the CDR3 is TGTGCCAGCAGTCCAACAACCAACAGTTATGGCTACACCTTC.

This chain links TRBV30 with TRBJ1-6; TRBD1 matches 10 bases. V gave up 8 bases and J gave up 3 bases; unmatched junction bases: 4. Germline loops: CDR1 GTSNPN, CDR2 SVGIG (reference sequence). CDR3 length equals 14 residues. This CDR3 reads CAMGTGVYNSPLHF. The CDR3 region has the DNA TGTGCCATGGGGACAGGGGTCTATAATTCACCCCTCCACTTT.

This chain uses TRBV9 with TRBJ1-3, with TRBD1 matching over 8 bases. Trimming cost V 1 base and J 4 bases; bases outside gene matches: 4. Germline CDR1 and CDR2: SGDLS and YYNGEE. CDR3 length: 15 amino acids. This chain's CDR3 is CASSVNRGSGNTIYF. In DNA form, the CDR3 reads TGTGCCAGCAGCGTAAACAGGGGGAGCGGAAACACCATATATTTT.

The chain joins TRBV4-3 to TRBJ2-1; TRBD2 matches at 7 bases. Germline V gene sequence: CDR1 LGHNA, CDR2 YSLEER. CDR3 length: 16 residues. The V gene end was trimmed by 3 bases and the J gene end by 2 bases; junction bases not matched to a gene: 7. CDR3 nucleotides: TGCGCCAGCAGCCATCGCGGGAGTACAACCTACAATGAGCAGTTCTTC. This sequence encodes CASSHRGSTTYNEQFF.

V usage is TRBV24-1 and J usage is TRBJ2-1; no firm D call. This CDR3 region has 14 residues. V gave up 3 bases and J gave up 5 bases, with 10 bases separating them. Per the germline V gene, CDR1 is KGHDR and CDR2 is SFDVKD. This chain's CDR3 is CATSDTERHNEQFF. Here the CDR3 DNA reads TGTGCCACCAGTGATACAGAAAGACACAATGAGCAGTTCTTC.

This sequence joins TRBV7-3 and TRBJ1-2; perhaps TRBD1 as D (5 bases). The CDR3 runs to 15 residues. Trimming stripped 3 bases from V and 4 bases from J, with 15 bases between. The germline CDR1 and CDR2 sequences are SGHTA and FQGTGA. In DNA, the CDR3 is TGTGCCAGCAGCTTGGGAGGGGTGGCGGGCTATGGCTACACCTTC. It encodes CASSLGGVAGYGYTF.

This clone was recorded once. For the CDR3, the DNA is TGCAGCGGGGGACAGGTGAACACCGGGGAGCTGTTTTTT. It codes for CSGGQVNTGELFF. The gene calls are TRBV29-1 and TRBJ2-2; 8 bases match TRBD1. Trimming removed 7 bases from V and 1 base from J; junction bases left unmatched: 2. Germline assignment: CDR1 SQVTM and CDR2 ANQGSEA. CDR3 length: 13 residues.

This chain connects TRBV27 to TRBJ2-1; TRBD2 matches 14 bases. Germline-derived CDR1 and CDR2 are MNHEY and SMNVEV (reference sequence). The CDR3 is 14 residues long. J was trimmed by 5 bases and V by 8 bases; bases with no gene match: 2. The CDR3 DNA follows: TGTGCCAGCGGGACTAGCGGGAGCCACAATGAGCAGTTCTTC. As protein: CASGTSGSHNEQFF.

This chain joins TRBV28 and TRBJ2-5; tentative D call: TRBD1 (5 bases). Germline lookup yields CDR1 MDHEN and CDR2 SYDVKM. The CDR3 sequence is 15 residues long. The V gene lost 3 bases and the J gene lost 0 bases, with 11 bases spanning the gap. CDR3 residues: CASSLNRMYQETQYF. As DNA, the CDR3 is TGTGCCAGCAGTTTGAACAGGATGTACCAAGAGACCCAGTACTTC.

This clone was seen only once. The J gene is TRBJ2-2, the V gene TRBV7-3, with TRBD2 as a possible D gene (6 bases). Looked up from germline, CDR1 is SGHTA and CDR2 is FQGTGA. The CDR3 totals 13 residues. V lost 5 bases, J lost 6 bases, and 10 bases lay in between. The CDR3 spells CASSPSGPGELFF. In DNA form, the CDR3 reads TGTGCCAGCAGCCCCAGCGGGCCCGGGGAGCTGTTTTTT.

The chain carries TRBV19 and TRBJ1-2; the D gene is possibly TRBD1 (6 bases). Germline CDR1 is LNHDA and CDR2 is SQIVND (reference sequence). The CDR3 sequence is 15 residues long. V was shortened by 5 bases and J by 2 bases, with 15 bases between the two germline ends. CDR3 sequence (DNA): TGTGCCAGTAGTCTCCGCGGAAGGGGGAACTATGGCTACACCTTC. Protein sequence: CASSLRGRGNYGYTF.

V gene TRBV13 combines with J gene TRBJ1-5; no reliable D call. CDR1 is PRHDT, CDR2 FYEKMQ, per germline (reference sequence). V shed 0 bases and J shed 7 bases, with 4 bases lying between them. There are 12 residues in the CDR3. This CDR3 reads CASSLGQQPQHF. The CDR3 DNA is TGTGCCAGCAGCTTAGGTCAACAGCCCCAGCATTTT. The complete variable domain, with remaining parts taken from reference TRBV13 and TRBJ1-5, reads AAGVIQSPRHLIKEKRETATLKCYPIPRHDTVYWYQQGPGQDPQFLISFYEKMQSDKGSIPDRFSAQQFSDYHSELNMSSLELGDSALYFCASSLGQQPQHFGDGTRLSIL.

The chain couples TRBV7-9 to TRBJ1-6, with 10 bases matching TRBD1. J lost 13 bases, V lost 5 bases, and 11 bases had no gene match. This CDR3 spans 15 amino acids. Germline lookup yields CDR1 SEHNR and CDR2 FQNEAQ (reference sequence). The CDR3 spells CASSTTGTGVSPLHF. The CDR3 bases are TGTGCCAGCAGCACAACCGGGACAGGGGTTTCCCCCCTCCACTTT.

This clone was counted a single time. The gene calls are TRBV6-5 and TRBJ2-5, with 8 bases that match TRBD2. The CDR3 loop spans 16 amino acids. The trim removed 0 bases at V and 2 bases at J, leaving 5 bases unmatched. Germline values: CDR1 MNHEY, CDR2 SVGAGI. As DNA, the CDR3 is TGTGCCAGCAGTTACTCGGGCGCGGGGGGACAAGAGACCCAGTACTTC. Amino acids: CASSYSGAGGQETQYF.

The CDR3 nucleotides read TGTGCCAGCAGTCCCGGGACAAATAACTATGGCTACACCTTC. Protein sequence: CASSPGTNNYGYTF. The genes are TRBV7-8 and TRBJ1-2; weak D call: TRBD1 (6 bases). The V end was cut by 6 bases, the J end by 1 base, with 12 bases between. The CDR3 totals 14 residues. The germline V gene encodes CDR1 SGHVS and CDR2 FQNEAQ.

The CDR3 coding sequence is TGCGCCAGCAGCTTCGGGAAAGTGAACACTGAAGCTTTCTTT. Protein sequence: CASSFGKVNTEAFF. This chain links TRBV5-1 with TRBJ1-1; D not resolved. This CDR3 has 14 amino acids. Germline V gene sequence: CDR1 SGHRS, CDR2 YFSETQ. V gave up 2 bases and J gave up 0 bases, with 8 bases separating them.

The chain joins TRBV18 to TRBJ1-1; weak D call: TRBD1 (5 bases). Per germline, CDR1 KGHSH and CDR2 LQKENI. The germline V and J ends were trimmed by 5 bases and 10 bases, with 17 bases remaining between them. This CDR3 region has 13 residues. CDR3 in amino acids: CASSAGPRMGAFF. The CDR3, as DNA: TGTGCCAGCTCAGCAGGGCCCCGGATGGGAGCTTTCTTT.

This chain joins TRBV2 and TRBJ1-2; 10 bases line up with TRBD1. With V trimmed by 8 bases and J by 6 bases, 6 bases remained unmatched. From germline, CDR1 is SNHLY and CDR2 FYNNEI. The CDR3 spans 13 residues. The CDR3 sequence is CASVRDRGDGYTF. As DNA, the CDR3 is TGTGCCAGCGTTAGGGACAGGGGAGATGGCTACACCTTC.

The V and J genes are TRBV3-1 (or the pseudogene TRBV3-2) and TRBJ2-1, with D perhaps matching TRBD2 (7 bases). This CDR3 comprises 12 residues. With 9 bases removed from V and 9 bases from J, the gap between germline ends came to 15 bases. Germline V gene data show CDR1 as LGHDT and CDR2 as YNNKEL (reference sequence). CDR3 loop: CASLGGGREQFF. DNA of the CDR3: TGTGCCAGTCTAGGGGGGGGTCGTGAGCAGTTCTTC.

The V call is TRBV7-3, the J call TRBJ2-2, with D unresolved. The CDR3 is 15 residues long. The germline CDR1 and CDR2 sequences are SGHTA and FQGTGA. Trimming took off 2 bases at V and 0 bases at J, with 7 bases between the two ends. The CDR3 DNA reads TGTGCCAGCAGCTTAGTAGCAGCGAACACCGGGGAGCTGTTTTTT. Protein sequence: CASSLVAANTGELFF.

This clone was seen a few times. The rearrangement joins TRBV6-5 to TRBJ1-2; 8 bases match TRBD1. The CDR3 loop spans 13 amino acids. In germline, CDR1 is MNHEY, CDR2 SVGAGI. Trimming took 8 bases from V and 2 from J; bases not matched to a gene: 4. The chain's CDR3 is CASRWTGNYGYTF. CDR3 in DNA: TGTGCCAGCCGCTGGACAGGGAACTATGGCTACACCTTC.